This T cell receptor beta chain is from a study of blood T cell repertoires in COVID-19. For the study at large: PBMCs, B-cell-depleted T cells, or T cells were the source of the cDNA or gDNA that made up the material.

The study drew participants aged 18 to 89 years from approximately 25 US areas. Participant-given clinical history determined each cohort assignment. Study processing details: For nucleated cells, counts were estimated from reference gene primer amplification. The table came from immunoSEQ multiplex PCR; TCRdb's copy has only in-frame clones and leaves some out. V, J and clone size reflect that table, while D and trimming were determined from the DNA. Counted here are some 220,000 clones, about nine tenths occurring once; the ten biggest clones make up more than 3.5%. There are 17 residues in the CDR3. V lost 10 bases and J lost 3, with 26 bases in between. Looked up from germline, CDR1 is KGHDR and CDR2 is SFDVKD.

V is TRBV24-1 and J is TRBJ2-5; perhaps TRBD1 as D (5 bases). The material sequenced was PBMCs or T cells enriched from blood (not recorded which). The sequence came from a woman between 40 and 55 years old with acute COVID-19. CDR3 in DNA: TGTGCCACTGCCGACGTTACGAACCAGGGTTCCAAAGAGACCCAGTACTTC. Translation gives CATADVTNQGSKETQYF.